The present T cell receptor (beta chain) was sequenced within a study of PD-1 blockade in mismatch repair-deficient tumors. For the study at large: Patients had approximately 13 mismatch repair-deficient cancer types and were previously treated and progressing.

PCR or immunohistochemistry showed mismatch repair deficiency in every enrolled patient. Some clones are missing from TCRdb's copy, which holds only in-frame ones; the method was immunoSEQ multiplex PCR. This sample carries 76,000 or so clones, approximately 80% of them seen once, and the ten largest clones take 5% to 7%. CDR3 size: 15 residues. Germline-derived CDR1 and CDR2 are SEHNR and FQNEAQ (reference sequence). The V end was cut by 6 bases, the J end by 5 bases, with 19 bases between. On this clone itself: Other DNA sequences of this sample code for an identical CDR3.

The receptor was isolated from an adult with mismatch repair-deficient cancer. The sample consisted of peripheral blood, taken 44 weeks after starting pembrolizumab. The rearrangement joins TRBV7-9 to TRBJ1-2; D uncertain. The CDR3 reads CASSPHLEPTYGYTF. The CDR3 region has the DNA TGTGCCAGCAGTCCCCACTTGGAACCCACTTATGGCTACACCTTC.